This entry describes one T cell receptor (beta chain). Authors' data handling: Matches were rare between published virus-specific TCRB sequences and patient CD8+ clones exceeding 1%. Sequencing used immunoSEQ multiplex PCR; TCRdb keeps in-frame clones, though not all of them. The D gene and trimming were derived from the DNA, and the V and J assignments and clone size from that table. The sample has roughly 15,000 clones, under 80% seen once; the top ten hold around a sixth. These data originate in a study of somatic mutations in cytotoxic T cells in rheumatoid arthritis. CDR1 SGHNT and CDR2 YENEEA come from the germline V gene. Trimming took off 4 bases at V and 0 bases at J, with 10 bases between the two ends. CDR3 length: 15 amino acids.

V usage is TRBV11-3 and J usage is TRBJ1-5, with D perhaps matching TRBD1 (5 bases). This clonotype originated in an adult with rheumatoid arthritis. The sequencing sample was made of CD8+ T cells sorted from blood. CDR3 residues: CASSWPGGSNQPQHF. For the CDR3, the DNA is TGTGCCAGCAGCTGGCCCGGGGGTAGCAATCAGCCCCAGCATTTT.